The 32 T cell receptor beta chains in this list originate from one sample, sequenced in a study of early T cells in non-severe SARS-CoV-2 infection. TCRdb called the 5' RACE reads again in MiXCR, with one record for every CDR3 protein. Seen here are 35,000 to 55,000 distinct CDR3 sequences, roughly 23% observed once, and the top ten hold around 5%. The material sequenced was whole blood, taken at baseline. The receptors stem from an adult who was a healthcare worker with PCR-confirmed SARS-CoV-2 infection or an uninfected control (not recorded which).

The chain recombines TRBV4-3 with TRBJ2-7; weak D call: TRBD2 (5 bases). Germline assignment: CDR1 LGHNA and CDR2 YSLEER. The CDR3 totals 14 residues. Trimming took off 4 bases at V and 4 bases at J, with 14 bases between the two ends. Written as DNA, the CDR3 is TGCGCCAGCAGCCTCCGGACTGGATTGTACGAGCAGTACTTC. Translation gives CASSLRTGLYEQYF.

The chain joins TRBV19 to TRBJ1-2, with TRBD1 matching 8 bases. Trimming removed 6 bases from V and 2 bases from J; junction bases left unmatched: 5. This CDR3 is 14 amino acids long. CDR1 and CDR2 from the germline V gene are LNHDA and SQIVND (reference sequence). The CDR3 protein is CASSGAGGNYGYTF. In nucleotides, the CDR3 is TGTGCCAGTAGCGGAGCAGGGGGCAACTATGGCTACACCTTC.

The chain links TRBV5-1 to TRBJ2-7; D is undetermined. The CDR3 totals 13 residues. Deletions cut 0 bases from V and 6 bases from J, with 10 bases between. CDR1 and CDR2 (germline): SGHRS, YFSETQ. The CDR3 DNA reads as TGCGCCAGCAGCTTGGCCTCCATCGTCGAGCAGTACTTC. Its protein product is CASSLASIVEQYF. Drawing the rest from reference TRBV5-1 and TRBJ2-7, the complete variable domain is KAGVTQTPRYLIKTRGQQVTLSCSPISGHRSVSWYQQTPGQGLQFLFEYFSETQRNKGNFPGRFSGRQFSNSRSEMNVSTLELGDSALYLCASSLASIVEQYFGPGTRLTVT.

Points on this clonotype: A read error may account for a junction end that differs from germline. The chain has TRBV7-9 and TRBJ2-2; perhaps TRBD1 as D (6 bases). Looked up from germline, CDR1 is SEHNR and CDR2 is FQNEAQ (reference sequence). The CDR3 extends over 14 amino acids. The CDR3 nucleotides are TGTGCCAGCAGCTTGAGGTTGGGGGCCGGGGAGCTTTTTTTT. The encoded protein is CASSLRLGAGELFF.

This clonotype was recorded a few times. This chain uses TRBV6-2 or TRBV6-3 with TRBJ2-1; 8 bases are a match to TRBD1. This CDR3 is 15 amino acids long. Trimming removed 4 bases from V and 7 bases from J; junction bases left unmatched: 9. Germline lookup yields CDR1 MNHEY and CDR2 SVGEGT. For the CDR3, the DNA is TGTGCCAGCAGTTTACTATCAGGGGGCGGAAATGAGCAGTTCTTC. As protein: CASSLLSGGGNEQFF.

This chain's CDR3 is CASSEGIRSPLHF. CDR3 nucleotide sequence: TGTGCCAGCTCAGAAGGGATTCGGTCACCCCTCCACTTT. The chain is built from TRBV18 and TRBJ1-6; no reliable D call. Germline V gives CDR1 KGHSH, CDR2 LQKENI. The V end lost 5 bases, the J end lost 10 bases, and 12 bases lay between the germline ends. The CDR3 consists of 13 residues. The full variable domain, in which reference TRBV18 and TRBJ1-6 provide the parts outside the CDR3, is NAGVMQNPRHLVRRRGQEARLRCSPMKGHSHVYWYRQLPEEGLKFMVYLQKENIIDESGMPKERFSAEFPKEGPSILRIQQVVRGDSAAYFCASSEGIRSPLHFGNGTRLTVT.

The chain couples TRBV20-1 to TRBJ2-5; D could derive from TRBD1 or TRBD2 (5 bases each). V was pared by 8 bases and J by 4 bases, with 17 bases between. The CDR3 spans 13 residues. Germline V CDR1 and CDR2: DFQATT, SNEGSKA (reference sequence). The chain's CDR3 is CSWGIEGRETQYF. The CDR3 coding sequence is TGCAGTTGGGGAATCGAGGGGCGAGAGACCCAGTACTTC.

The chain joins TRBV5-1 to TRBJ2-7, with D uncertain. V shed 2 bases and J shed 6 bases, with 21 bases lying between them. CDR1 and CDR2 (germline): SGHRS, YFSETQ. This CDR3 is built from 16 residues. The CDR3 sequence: CASSLEFGPPEGEQYF. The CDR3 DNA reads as TGCGCCAGCAGCTTAGAATTCGGACCTCCTGAAGGCGAGCAGTACTTC.

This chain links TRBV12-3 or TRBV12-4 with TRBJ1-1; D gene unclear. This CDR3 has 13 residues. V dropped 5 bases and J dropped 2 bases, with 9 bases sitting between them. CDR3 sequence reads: CASSITVNTEAFF. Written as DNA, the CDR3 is TGTGCCAGCAGTATCACAGTAAACACTGAAGCTTTCTTT.

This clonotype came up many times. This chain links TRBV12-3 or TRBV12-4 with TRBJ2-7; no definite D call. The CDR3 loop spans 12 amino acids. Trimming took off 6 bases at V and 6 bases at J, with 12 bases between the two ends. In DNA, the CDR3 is TGTGCCAGCAGGGCAGTGGGGTCCGAGCAGTACTTC. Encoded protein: CASRAVGSEQYF.

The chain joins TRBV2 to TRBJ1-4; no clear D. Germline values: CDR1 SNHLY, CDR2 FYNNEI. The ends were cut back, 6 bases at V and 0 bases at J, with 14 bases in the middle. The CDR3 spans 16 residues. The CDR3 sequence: CASSGPPISTNEKLFF. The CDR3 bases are TGTGCCAGCAGCGGACCGCCGATTTCAACTAATGAAAAACTGTTTTTT.

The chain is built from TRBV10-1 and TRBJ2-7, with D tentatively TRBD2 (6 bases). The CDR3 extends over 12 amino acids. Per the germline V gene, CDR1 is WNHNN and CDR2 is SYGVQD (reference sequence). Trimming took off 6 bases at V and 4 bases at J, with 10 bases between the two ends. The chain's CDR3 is CASSDGGYEQYF. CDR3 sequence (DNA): TGCGCCAGCAGCGATGGGGGGTACGAGCAGTACTTC.

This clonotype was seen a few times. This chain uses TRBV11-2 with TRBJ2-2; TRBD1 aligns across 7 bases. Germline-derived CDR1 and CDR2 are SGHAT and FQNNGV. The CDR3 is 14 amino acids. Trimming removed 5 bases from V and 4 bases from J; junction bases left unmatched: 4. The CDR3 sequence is CASSRRTGTGELFF. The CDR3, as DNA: TGTGCCAGCAGCAGGAGGACAGGCACCGGGGAGCTGTTTTTT.

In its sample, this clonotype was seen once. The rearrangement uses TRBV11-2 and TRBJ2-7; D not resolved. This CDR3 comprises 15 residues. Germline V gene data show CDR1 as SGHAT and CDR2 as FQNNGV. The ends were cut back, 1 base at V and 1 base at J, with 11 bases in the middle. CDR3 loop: CASSLGSGLSYEQYF. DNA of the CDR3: TGTGCCAGCAGCTTAGGGTCCGGGCTTTCCTACGAGCAGTACTTC.

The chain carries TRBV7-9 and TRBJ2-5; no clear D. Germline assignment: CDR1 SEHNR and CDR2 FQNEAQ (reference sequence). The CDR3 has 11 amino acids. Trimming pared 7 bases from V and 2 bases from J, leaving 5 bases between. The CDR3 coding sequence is TGTGCCAGCACCGTACAAGAGACCCAGTACTTC. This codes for CASTVQETQYF.

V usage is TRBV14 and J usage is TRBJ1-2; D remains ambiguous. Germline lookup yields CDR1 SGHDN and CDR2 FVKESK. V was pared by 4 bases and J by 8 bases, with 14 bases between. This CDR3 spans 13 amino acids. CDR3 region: CASSPMSSAGYTF. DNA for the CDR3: TGTGCCAGCAGCCCCATGTCCAGCGCGGGCTACACCTTC.

The CDR3 bases are TGTGCCAGCAGGACAGAAATGAACACTGAAGCTTTCTTT. Its translation is CASRTEMNTEAFF. V and J are TRBV6-1 and TRBJ1-1, with D perhaps matching TRBD1 (5 bases). Germline CDR1 reads MNHNS; CDR2 reads SASEGT. This CDR3 is 13 amino acids long. V lost 6 bases and J 0 bases, leaving 8 bases between the germline ends.

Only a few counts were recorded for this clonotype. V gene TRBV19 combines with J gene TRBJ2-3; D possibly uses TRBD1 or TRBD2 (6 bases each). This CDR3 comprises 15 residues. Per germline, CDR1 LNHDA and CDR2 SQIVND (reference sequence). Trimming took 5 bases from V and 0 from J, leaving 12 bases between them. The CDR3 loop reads CASSDGGPSTDTQYF. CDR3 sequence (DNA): TGTGCCAGTAGTGACGGGGGCCCTAGCACAGATACGCAGTATTTT.

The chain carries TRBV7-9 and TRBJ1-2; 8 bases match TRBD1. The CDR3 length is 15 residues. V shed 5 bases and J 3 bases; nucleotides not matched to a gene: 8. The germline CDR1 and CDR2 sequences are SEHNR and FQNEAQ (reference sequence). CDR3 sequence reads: CASSLPGQGHYGYTF. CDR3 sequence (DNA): TGTGCCAGCAGCCTACCAGGACAGGGCCACTATGGCTACACCTTC.

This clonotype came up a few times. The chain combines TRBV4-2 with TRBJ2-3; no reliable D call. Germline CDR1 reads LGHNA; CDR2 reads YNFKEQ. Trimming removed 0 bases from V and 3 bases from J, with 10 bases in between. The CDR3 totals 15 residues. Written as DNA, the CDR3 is TGTGCCAGCAGCCAAGAGGCCCAGCGAACAGATACGCAGTATTTT. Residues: CASSQEAQRTDTQYF.

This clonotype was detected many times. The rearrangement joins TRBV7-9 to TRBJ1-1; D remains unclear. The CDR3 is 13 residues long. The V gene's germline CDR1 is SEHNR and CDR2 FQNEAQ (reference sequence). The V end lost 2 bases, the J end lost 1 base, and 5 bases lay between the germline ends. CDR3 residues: CASSLLGNTEAFF. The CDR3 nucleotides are TGTGCCAGCAGCTTATTAGGGAACACTGAAGCTTTCTTT.

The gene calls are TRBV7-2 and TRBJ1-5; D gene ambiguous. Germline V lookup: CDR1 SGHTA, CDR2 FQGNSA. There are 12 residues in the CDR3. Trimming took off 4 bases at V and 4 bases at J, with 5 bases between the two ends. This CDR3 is CASSSANQPQHF. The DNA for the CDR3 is TGTGCCAGCAGCTCCGCTAATCAGCCCCAGCATTTT.

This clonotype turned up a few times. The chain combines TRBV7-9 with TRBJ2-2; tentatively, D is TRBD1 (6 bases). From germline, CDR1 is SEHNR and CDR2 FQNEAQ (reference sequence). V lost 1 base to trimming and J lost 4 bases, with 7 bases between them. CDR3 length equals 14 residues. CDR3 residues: CASSLDRATGELFF. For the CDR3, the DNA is TGTGCCAGCAGCTTAGACAGGGCCACCGGGGAGCTGTTTTTT.

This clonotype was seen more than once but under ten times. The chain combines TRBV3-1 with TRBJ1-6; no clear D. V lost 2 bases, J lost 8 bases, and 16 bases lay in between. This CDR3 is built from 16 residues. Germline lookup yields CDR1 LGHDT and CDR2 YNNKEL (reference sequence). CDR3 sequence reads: CASSQPQTAAYSPLHF. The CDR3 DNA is TGTGCCAGCAGCCAACCCCAGACGGCGGCCTATTCACCCCTCCACTTT.

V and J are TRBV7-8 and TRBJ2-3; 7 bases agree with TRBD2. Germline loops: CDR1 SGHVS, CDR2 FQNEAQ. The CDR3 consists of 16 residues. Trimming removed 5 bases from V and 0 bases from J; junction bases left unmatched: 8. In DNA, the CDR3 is TGTGCCAGCAGCCCGCAGGGAGGGCCTAGCACAGATACGCAGTATTTT. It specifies CASSPQGGPSTDTQYF.

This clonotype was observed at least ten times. This CDR3 is CSVEGGLAGGPYTQYF. CDR3 DNA: TGCAGCGTTGAAGGAGGGCTAGCGGGGGGGCCGTATACGCAGTATTTT. V usage is TRBV29-1 and J usage is TRBJ2-3; TRBD2 agrees at 12 bases. The ends lost 1 base at V and 7 bases at J; junction bases unmatched: 9. The CDR3 length is 16 residues. Germline V gene data show CDR1 as SQVTM and CDR2 as ANQGSEA.

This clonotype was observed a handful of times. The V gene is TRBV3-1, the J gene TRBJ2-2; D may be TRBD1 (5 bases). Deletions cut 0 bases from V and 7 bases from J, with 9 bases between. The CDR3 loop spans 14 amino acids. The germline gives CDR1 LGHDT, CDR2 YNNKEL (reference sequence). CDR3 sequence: CASSQEAGNGELFF. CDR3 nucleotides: TGTGCCAGCAGCCAAGAGGCAGGGAACGGGGAGCTGTTTTTT.

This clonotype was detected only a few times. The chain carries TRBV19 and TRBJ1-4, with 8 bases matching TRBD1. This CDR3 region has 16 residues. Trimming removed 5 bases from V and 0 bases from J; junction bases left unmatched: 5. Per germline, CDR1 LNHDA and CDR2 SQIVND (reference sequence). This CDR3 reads CASSWGQAATNEKLFF. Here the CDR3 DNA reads TGTGCCAGTAGTTGGGGACAGGCTGCAACTAATGAAAAACTGTTTTTT.

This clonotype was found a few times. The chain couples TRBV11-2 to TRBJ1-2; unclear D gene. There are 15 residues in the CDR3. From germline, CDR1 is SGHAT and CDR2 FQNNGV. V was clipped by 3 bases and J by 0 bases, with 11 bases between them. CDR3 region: CASSFAGKANYGYTF. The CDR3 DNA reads TGTGCCAGCAGCTTCGCGGGAAAAGCTAACTATGGCTACACCTTC.

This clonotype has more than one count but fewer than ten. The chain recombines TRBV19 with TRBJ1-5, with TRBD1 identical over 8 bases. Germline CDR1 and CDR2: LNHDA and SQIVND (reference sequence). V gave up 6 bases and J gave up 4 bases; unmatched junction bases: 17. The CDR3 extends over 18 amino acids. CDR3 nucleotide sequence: TGTGCCAGTAGATCAATCCTACAGGGGGATATCGTTAATCAGCCCCAGCATTTT. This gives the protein CASRSILQGDIVNQPQHF.

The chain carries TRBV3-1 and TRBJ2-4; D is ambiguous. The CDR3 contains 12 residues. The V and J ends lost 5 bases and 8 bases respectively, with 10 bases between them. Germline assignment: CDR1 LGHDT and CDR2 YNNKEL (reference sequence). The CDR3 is CASSSVWDIQYF. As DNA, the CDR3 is TGTGCCAGCAGCTCAGTCTGGGACATTCAGTACTTC.

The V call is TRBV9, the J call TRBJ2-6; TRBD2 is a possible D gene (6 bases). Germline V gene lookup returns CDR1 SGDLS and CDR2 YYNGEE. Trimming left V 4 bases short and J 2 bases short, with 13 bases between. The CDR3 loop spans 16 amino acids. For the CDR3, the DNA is TGTGCCAGCAGCCCGGTCTGGGGGGCTGGGGCCAACGTCCTGACTTTC. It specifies CASSPVWGAGANVLTF.